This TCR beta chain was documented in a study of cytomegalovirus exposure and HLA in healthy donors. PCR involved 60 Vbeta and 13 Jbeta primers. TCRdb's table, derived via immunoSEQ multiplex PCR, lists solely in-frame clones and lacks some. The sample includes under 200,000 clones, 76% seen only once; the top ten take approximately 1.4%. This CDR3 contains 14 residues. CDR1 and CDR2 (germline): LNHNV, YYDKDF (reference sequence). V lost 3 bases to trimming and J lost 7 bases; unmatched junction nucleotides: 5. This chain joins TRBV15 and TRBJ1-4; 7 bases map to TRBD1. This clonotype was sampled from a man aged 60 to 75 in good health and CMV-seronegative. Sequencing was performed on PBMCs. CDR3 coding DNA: TGTGCCACCAGCAGGGGGACAGAAGGTGAAAAACTGTTTTTT. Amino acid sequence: CATSRGTEGEKLFF. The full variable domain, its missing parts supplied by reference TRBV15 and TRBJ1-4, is DAMVIQNPRYQVTQFGKPVTLSCSQTLNHNVMYWYQQKSSQAPKLLFHYYDKDFNNEADTPDNFQSRRPNTSFCFLDIRSPGLGDTAMYLCATSRGTEGEKLFFGSGTQLSVL.